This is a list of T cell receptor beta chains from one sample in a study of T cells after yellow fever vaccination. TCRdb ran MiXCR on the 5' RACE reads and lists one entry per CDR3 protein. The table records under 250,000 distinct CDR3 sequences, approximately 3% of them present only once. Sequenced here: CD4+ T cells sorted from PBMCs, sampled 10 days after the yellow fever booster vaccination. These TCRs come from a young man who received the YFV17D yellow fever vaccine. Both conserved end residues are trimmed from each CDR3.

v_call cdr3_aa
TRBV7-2 ASSPIRGSNQPQH
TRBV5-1 ASKVSGGPADTQY
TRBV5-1 ASSVQETQY
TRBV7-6 ASSLLASGSMHEQF
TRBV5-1 ASSLMEATEETQY
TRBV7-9 ASSAYGSAYTEAF
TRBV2 ASSNTGRNQPQH
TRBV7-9 ASSLALGNFRTDTQY
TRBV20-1 SAPLFTEAF
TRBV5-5 ASSLYLQGVTEAF
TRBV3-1 ASRRRGMETQY
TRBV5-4 ASSLDPLLGELF
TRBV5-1 ASSLDTPLDYGYT
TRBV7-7 ASSLEAGDTQY
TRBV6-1 ASSDWKSLLFH
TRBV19 ASNTRQDSNQPQH
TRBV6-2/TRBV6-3 ASRRGPPGNTIY
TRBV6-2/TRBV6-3 ASSFRLANTGELF
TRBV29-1 SASGRRTDTQY
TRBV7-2 ASRGPSGEQF
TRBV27 ASSLTGTISTEAF
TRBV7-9 ASSFDSWNTIY
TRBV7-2 ASSWDVGRLSPYGYT
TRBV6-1 ASESGGTYNEQF
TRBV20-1 SARVGPTGRNTGELF
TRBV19 ASSGVSSPLH
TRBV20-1 SQYRAGPMNTEAF
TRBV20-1 SGLSGRSYNEQF
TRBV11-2 ASSLGGVYGEQY
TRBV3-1 ASSSPWTLPGELF
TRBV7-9 ASSHRTGGVFNSPLH
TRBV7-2 ASSPYTGNTIY
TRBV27 ASSPRAGDLRY
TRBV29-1 SGSYNEQF
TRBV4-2 ASSRSPFRDQPQH
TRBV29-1 SVSPDLSNTGELF
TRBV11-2 ASRRQGWQETQY
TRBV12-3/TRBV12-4 ASRGTGAYGYT
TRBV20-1 SAPRTGTYEQY
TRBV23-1 ASSQETGWSFRAF
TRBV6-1 ASSEISGRGLLSSYNEQF
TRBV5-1 ASRRGTGANTGELF
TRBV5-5 ASGTGQETQY
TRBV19 ASDGGVHSGNTIY
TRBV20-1 SARVQFYEQY
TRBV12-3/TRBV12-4 ASSIDTSSYNEQF
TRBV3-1 ASSKGGGTDTQY
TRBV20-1 SARSQGGTEAF
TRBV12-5 ASGSTGYSYGYT
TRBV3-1 ASSQDAGLYEQY
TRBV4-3 ASSQESLAGGYNGQF
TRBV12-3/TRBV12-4 ASSFNLAGTQETQY
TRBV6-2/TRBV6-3 ASSFFRDSTEAF
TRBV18 ASSWAFQETQY
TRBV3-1 ASSPFDRGTDTQY
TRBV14 ASSQGFVGTDTQY
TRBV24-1 ATSLVGEQF